This is a list of T cell receptor beta chains from one sample in a study of regulatory T cells in long-lasting Graves disease. TCRdb reprocessed the multiplex PCR reads via MiXCR and lists one record per CDR3 protein. Altogether about 240,000 distinct CDR3 sequences are present, around 21% being singletons, with the ten largest covering about 14%. The material sequenced was peripheral blood mononuclear cells (PBMCs), taken at new diagnosis, from a patient treated with antithyroid drugs. These receptor sequences come from a female donor with Graves disease. Both conserved end residues are part of each CDR3. A D gene is named only where the DNA matches it firmly. The listing skips clone size in some rows; elsewhere it reads once, few, many or a size class.

J gene: TRBJ2-2
V gene: TRBV11-3
clone size: many
D gene: .
CDR3 DNA: TGTGCCAGCAGCGGAGGGGGGTTTTTGACCGGGGAGCTGTTTTTT
CDR3 protein: CASSGGGFLTGELFF

J gene: TRBJ2-7
V gene: TRBV12-3/TRBV12-4
clone size: many
D gene: .
CDR3 DNA: TGTGCCAGCAGTTTCCGGGATGCGGACGAGCAGTACTTC
CDR3 protein: CASSFRDADEQYF

J gene: TRBJ2-5
V gene: TRBV7-2
clone size: many
D gene: TRBD2
CDR3 DNA: TGTGCCAGCAGCTTAGAGCCGGGGGGGGGGCCGGGGCAAGAGACCCAGTACTTC
CDR3 protein: CASSLEPGGGPGQETQYF

J gene: TRBJ1-1
V gene: TRBV5-1
clone size: many
D gene: .
CDR3 DNA: TGCGCCAGCAGCCCGGGGGGGGGTGGCACTGAAGCTTTCTTT
CDR3 protein: CASSPGGGGTEAFF

J gene: TRBJ2-5
V gene: TRBV18
clone size: .
D gene: TRBD2
CDR3 DNA: TGTGCCAGCTCACCACCGTGGGCTAGCGGAGCCCAAGAGACCCAGTACTTC
CDR3 protein: CASSPPWASGAQETQYF

J gene: TRBJ1-1
V gene: TRBV18
clone size: .
D gene: TRBD1
CDR3 DNA: TGTGCCAGCTTCGACAGGGGTGGGAACACTGAAGCTTTCTTT
CDR3 protein: CASFDRGGNTEAFF

J gene: TRBJ2-1
V gene: TRBV2
clone size: many
D gene: TRBD1
CDR3 DNA: TGTGCCAGCAGTGAAGTCGGGACAGCGGTCTTCGGACAGTTCTTC
CDR3 protein: CASSEVGTAVFGQFF

J gene: TRBJ1-1
V gene: TRBV4-1
clone size: .
D gene: .
CDR3 DNA: TGCGCCAGCAACCCAAACCTTCCAGGGGACACTGAAGCTTTCTTT
CDR3 protein: CASNPNLPGDTEAFF

J gene: TRBJ2-3
V gene: TRBV24-1
clone size: .
D gene: TRBD2
CDR3 DNA: TGTGCCACCTCCGCCACCGGGACTAGCGGGGACCGAGATACGCAGTATTTT
CDR3 protein: CATSATGTSGDRDTQYF

J gene: TRBJ2-7
V gene: TRBV12-3/TRBV12-4
clone size: .
D gene: .
CDR3 DNA: TGTGCCAGCAGTCCTGGGGAGCGGGCGTCCTACGAGCAGTACTTC
CDR3 protein: CASSPGERASYEQYF

J gene: TRBJ1-1
V gene: TRBV30
clone size: .
D gene: TRBD1
CDR3 DNA: TGTGCCTGGAGTGGAAACAGGGGGGTGAACACTGAAGCTTTCTTT
CDR3 protein: CAWSGNRGVNTEAFF

J gene: TRBJ2-7
V gene: TRBV29-1
clone size: many
D gene: .
CDR3 DNA: TGCAGCGTTTACGACAGGTCCCACTACGAGCAGTACTTC
CDR3 protein: CSVYDRSHYEQYF

J gene: TRBJ1-4
V gene: TRBV20-1
clone size: many
D gene: .
CDR3 DNA: TGCAGTGCTAGAGACCTCGAGAGGGGGAATAATGAAAAACTGTTTTTT
CDR3 protein: CSARDLERGNNEKLFF

J gene: TRBJ2-1
V gene: TRBV5-6
clone size: .
D gene: TRBD1
CDR3 DNA: TGTGCCAGCAGCTTGGACGGACAGGGGACAAGCGATGAGCAGTTCTTC
CDR3 protein: CASSLDGQGTSDEQFF

J gene: TRBJ2-7
V gene: TRBV3-1
clone size: many
D gene: .
CDR3 DNA: TGTGCCAGCAGCCAAGATTTATCGTCTAGGCCGCTAGAGCGCTACGAGCAGTACTTC
CDR3 protein: CASSQDLSSRPLERYEQYF

J gene: TRBJ2-1
V gene: TRBV9
clone size: .
D gene: .
CDR3 DNA: TGTGCCAGCAGCGCCACAGGAATCAATGAGCAGTTCTTC
CDR3 protein: CASSATGINEQFF

J gene: TRBJ2-1
V gene: TRBV29-1
clone size: many
D gene: .
CDR3 DNA: TGCAGCGGAGGACTGGTCGACAATGAGCAGTTCTTC
CDR3 protein: CSGGLVDNEQFF

J gene: TRBJ1-5
V gene: TRBV5-1
clone size: .
D gene: TRBD1
CDR3 DNA: TGCGCCAGCAGCGAAGGACAGGGGGCAGAGCAGCCCCAGCATTTT
CDR3 protein: CASSEGQGAEQPQHF

J gene: TRBJ1-4
V gene: TRBV3-1
clone size: .
D gene: .
CDR3 DNA: TGTGCCAGCAGCCAAGATAGTAACAGGCGCGGGGAAAAACTGTTTTTT
CDR3 protein: CASSQDSNRRGEKLFF

J gene: TRBJ2-7
V gene: TRBV9
clone size: .
D gene: .
CDR3 DNA: TGTGCCAGCAGCGTAGGTGGGACGGACTACGAGCAGTACTTC
CDR3 protein: CASSVGGTDYEQYF

J gene: TRBJ2-3
V gene: TRBV6-1
clone size: many
D gene: .
CDR3 DNA: TGTGCCAGCAGTGATTTTGGGAGGACGAGGGATACGCAGTATTTT
CDR3 protein: CASSDFGRTRDTQYF